This TCR beta chain appears in the sequencing data of a study of T cell responses to AZD1222 COVID-19 vaccine. About this clone: Its target is not known.

V dropped 6 bases and J dropped 5 bases, with 16 bases sitting between them. CDR3 length: 14 amino acids. Per the germline V gene, CDR1 is MNHEY and CDR2 is SMNVEV (reference sequence). General study results and limits: Nearly half of the spike-specific TCRs reportedly recognize variant regions that carry no mutations.

Pooling of second doses given at about 4 or about 12 weeks was done. TCRdb keeps only in-frame clones here, not all; method: immunoSEQ multiplex PCR. The profile covers about 150,000 clones, with approximately 90% appearing a single time and roughly 1.2% taken by the ten largest. V usage is TRBV27 and J usage is TRBJ1-2; perhaps TRBD1 as D (6 bases). The TCR comes from an adult who received the AZD1222 COVID-19 vaccine. Material: peripheral blood, obtained 28 days after the second AZD1222 dose. CDR3 coding DNA: TGTGCCAGCAGACCCTCCGGGACAAATTATGGCTACACCTTC. It is translated as CASRPSGTNYGYTF.